The 30 T cell receptor beta chains given below trace back to one sample, sequenced in a study of cytomegalovirus exposure and HLA in healthy donors. Use of 60 Vbeta and 13 Jbeta primers characterized the PCR. Clones were sequenced by immunoSEQ multiplex PCR, and TCRdb holds only the in-frame ones, with some missing. The table records about 120,000 clones, 70% to 80% of them present only once. The sequencing input was PBMCs. Source of these receptors: a woman aged 40 to 50 in good health and CMV-seropositive.

This chain links TRBV27 with TRBJ1-1; D might be TRBD1 (5 bases). The length of the CDR3 is 15 residues. Germline CDR1 reads MNHEY; CDR2 reads SMNVEV (reference sequence). Trimming pared 5 bases from V and 1 base from J, leaving 14 bases between. The CDR3 region is CASSPGGPPNTEAFF. CDR3 coding DNA: TGTGCCAGCAGTCCCGGGGGACCGCCGAACACTGAAGCTTTCTTT.

The sample holds one count of this clone. One end of the junction varies from germline; a read error may be responsible. The chain combines TRBV7-7 with TRBJ2-5; D is ambiguous. This CDR3 comprises 15 residues. Germline CDR1 is SSHAT and CDR2 is FNYEAQ (reference sequence). DNA for the CDR3: TGTGCTAGCAGCTTCATGGTGGCTGGCCAAGAGACCCAGTACTTC. Its protein is CASSFMVAGQETQYF.

The chain combines TRBV2 with TRBJ1-1; D call uncertain. Trimming took off 6 bases at V and 3 bases at J, with 17 bases between the two ends. Germline assignment: CDR1 SNHLY and CDR2 FYNNEI. The CDR3 has 15 amino acids. The CDR3 DNA follows: TGTGCCAGCAGCGAAAACCCGCGCCATCACACTGAAGCTTTCTTT. Translated, it gives CASSENPRHHTEAFF.

This rearrangement joins TRBV19 to TRBJ2-1; possibly TRBD1 for D (6 bases). V lost 6 bases, J lost 0 bases, and 24 bases lay in between. There are 19 residues in the CDR3. In germline, CDR1 is LNHDA, CDR2 SQIVND (reference sequence). As DNA, the CDR3 is TGTGCCAGTAGACCCACAGGGCTCGTGCCTCTCAGCTCCTACAATGAGCAGTTCTTC. Protein product: CASRPTGLVPLSSYNEQFF.

About this clone: The junction departs from germline at one end; a sequencing error may be responsible. Other nucleotide sequences from this sample produce the same CDR3. The rearrangement joins TRBV11-2 to TRBJ2-5, with D maybe TRBD2 (6 bases). The germline gives CDR1 SGHAT, CDR2 FQNNGV. The CDR3 is 15 amino acids. The DNA of the CDR3 is TGTGCCAGCAGCGCCGGACTATCGTACCAAGAGACTCAGTACTTC. The encoded protein is CASSAGLSYQETQYF.

The V call is TRBV2, the J call TRBJ1-5, with 7 bases matching TRBD1. The CDR3 is made up of 14 amino acids. Germline V gene data show CDR1 as SNHLY and CDR2 as FYNNEI. V lost 7 bases to trimming and J lost 2 bases; unmatched junction nucleotides: 5. The DNA for the CDR3 is TGTGCCAGCACCGAAGACAGGGGCAATCAGCCCCAGCATTTT. It translates to CASTEDRGNQPQHF.

This clone was detected a few times. J is TRBJ2-7 and V is TRBV11-2, with a tentative D call TRBD2 (7 bases). In germline, CDR1 is SGHAT, CDR2 FQNNGV. Between the trimmed V and J ends, which lost 4 bases and 4 bases, there was a span of 17 bases. This CDR3 comprises 15 residues. The DNA of the CDR3 is TGTGCCAGCAGCTGGGGGGCGGGGGCCGGGTACGAGCAGTACTTC. Its translation: CASSWGAGAGYEQYF.

The V gene is TRBV30, the J gene TRBJ2-3; D is perhaps TRBD2 (5 bases). Trimming shortened V by 4 bases and J by 0 bases, and 8 bases separated the two germline ends. There are 13 residues in the CDR3. Germline values: CDR1 GTSNPN, CDR2 SVGIG (reference sequence). The CDR3 sequence: CAWKPGSTDTQYF. The CDR3 DNA sequence: TGTGCCTGGAAGCCGGGGAGCACAGATACGCAGTATTTT.

J is TRBJ2-1 and V is TRBV5-4; 9 bases match TRBD2. CDR1 and CDR2 (germline): SGHNT, YYREEE (reference sequence). V trimming: 2 bases; J trimming: 5 bases; junction bases outside the gene matches: 8. CDR3 length: 16 residues. CDR3 in DNA: TGTGCCAGCAGCTTTGGGGGTCTAGCGGGGCACAATGAGCAGTTCTTC. This encodes CASSFGGLAGHNEQFF.

This rearrangement joins TRBV13 to TRBJ2-3, with a tentative D call TRBD2 (5 bases). CDR3 length equals 13 residues. Trimming removed 3 bases at V and 6 bases at J, with 10 bases between. The germline V gene encodes CDR1 PRHDT and CDR2 FYEKMQ (reference sequence). CDR3 bases: TGTGCCAGCAGCTTTTTGAGAGGGGATACGCAGTATTTT. Encoded protein: CASSFLRGDTQYF.

The V and J genes are TRBV5-1 and TRBJ2-1; 7 bases agree with TRBD2. Germline CDR1 reads SGHRS; CDR2 reads YFSETQ. The CDR3 consists of 15 residues. J gave up 0 bases and V 4 bases, and 4 bases lay outside the gene matches. The CDR3 loop is CASSPGGGSYNEQFF. CDR3 DNA sequence: TGCGCCAGCAGCCCGGGCGGGGGCTCCTACAATGAGCAGTTCTTC.

This clone appeared a few times. The chain uses TRBV19 and TRBJ1-2; unclear D gene. The V end lost 5 bases, the J end lost 8 bases, and 15 bases lay between the germline ends. The germline V gene encodes CDR1 LNHDA and CDR2 SQIVND (reference sequence). This CDR3 region has 13 residues. CDR3 sequence reads: CASSPEYFIGYTF. In DNA, the CDR3 is TGTGCCAGTAGTCCCGAATACTTTATAGGCTACACCTTC.

This chain connects TRBV30 to TRBJ2-3; 11 positions agree with TRBD2. Germline CDR1 and CDR2: GTSNPN and SVGIG (reference sequence). The CDR3 consists of 13 residues. Here the CDR3 DNA reads TGTGCTTTGACTAGCGGGGGCACAGATACGCAGTATTTT. It yields the protein CALTSGGTDTQYF.

The genes are TRBV30 and TRBJ2-7, with TRBD1 matching 8 bases. There are 12 residues in the CDR3. V shed 3 bases, J shed 3 bases, and the junction held 1 base outside the gene matches. Germline V gives CDR1 GTSNPN, CDR2 SVGIG (reference sequence). The CDR3 region is CAWSDRGYEQYF. In nucleotides, the CDR3 is TGTGCCTGGAGCGACAGGGGCTACGAGCAGTACTTC.

V is TRBV6-1 and J is TRBJ1-1, with a weak D call TRBD1 (5 bases). Germline CDR1 and CDR2: MNHNS and SASEGT. V lost 2 bases and J lost 2, with 12 bases in between. CDR3 size: 15 residues. CDR3: CASSEPWTPNTEAFF. The CDR3 nucleotides are TGTGCCAGCAGTGAACCTTGGACACCTAACACTGAAGCTTTCTTT.

The V and J genes are TRBV6-5 and TRBJ1-2; D remains ambiguous. Trimming removed 5 bases from V and 3 bases from J, with 10 bases in between. The CDR3 is 13 amino acids. Germline V gene data show CDR1 as MNHEY and CDR2 as SVGAGI. DNA of the CDR3: TGTGCCAGCAGTCTGACCGGAGACTATGGCTACACCTTC. It yields the protein CASSLTGDYGYTF.

This clone was observed a single time. The chain recombines TRBV30 with TRBJ1-2; the match to TRBD1 covers 7 bases. The germline V gene encodes CDR1 GTSNPN and CDR2 SVGIG (reference sequence). This CDR3 region has 16 residues. Unmatched junction bases numbered 15, after V lost 2 bases and J lost 6 bases. This CDR3 is CAWSRGEGAKGHGYTF. The DNA for the CDR3 is TGTGCCTGGAGTCGAGGAGAGGGGGCAAAGGGCCATGGCTACACCTTC.

In its sample, this clone was seen once. The chain recombines TRBV11-2 with TRBJ2-3, with a weak D call TRBD1 (6 bases). V was shortened by 1 base and J by 4 bases, with 15 bases between the two germline ends. Germline assignment: CDR1 SGHAT and CDR2 FQNNGV. This CDR3 has 16 amino acids. The CDR3 here is CASSLVVGAVPDTQYF. CDR3 DNA sequence: TGTGCCAGCAGCTTAGTTGTGGGGGCGGTTCCAGATACGCAGTATTTT.

This rearrangement joins TRBV15 to TRBJ1-4; D unresolved. The CDR3 loop spans 17 amino acids. CDR1 LNHNV and CDR2 YYDKDF come from the germline V gene (reference sequence). Trimming pared 0 bases from V and 2 bases from J, leaving 13 bases between. The chain's CDR3 is CATSRESIRATNEKLFF. The CDR3 DNA follows: TGTGCCACCAGCAGAGAGAGCATCCGCGCGACTAATGAAAAACTGTTTTTT. Together with reference TRBV15 and TRBJ1-4, the CDR3 gives the full variable domain: DAMVIQNPRYQVTQFGKPVTLSCSQTLNHNVMYWYQQKSSQAPKLLFHYYDKDFNNEADTPDNFQSRRPNTSFCFLDIRSPGLGDTAMYLCATSRESIRATNEKLFFGSGTQLSVL.

The genes are TRBV7-2 and TRBJ1-5; no firm D call. The CDR3 has 14 amino acids. The V gene lost 5 bases and the J gene lost 3 bases, with 11 bases spanning the gap. Germline CDR1 SGHTA, CDR2 FQGNSA. CDR3 amino acids: CASSLGLNNQPQHF. The CDR3 nucleotides are TGTGCCAGCAGCCTTGGACTTAACAATCAGCCCCAGCATTTT.

The V call is TRBV6-5, the J call TRBJ1-1, with TRBD1 matching 8 bases. Germline CDR1 is MNHEY and CDR2 is SVGAGI. The CDR3 loop spans 14 amino acids. V dropped 5 bases and J dropped 5; count of bases not matched to a gene: 7. CDR3 residues: CASSDRTGRTEAFF. CDR3 bases: TGTGCCAGCAGTGATAGGACAGGGAGGACTGAAGCTTTCTTT.

The chain carries TRBV30 and TRBJ1-5; tentative D call: TRBD1 (6 bases). The CDR3 runs 13 residues. With 1 base removed from V and 5 bases from J, the gap between germline ends came to 9 bases. Germline CDR1 and CDR2: GTSNPN and SVGIG (reference sequence). The CDR3 loop is CAWSGSGDQPQHF. In nucleotides, the CDR3 is TGTGCCTGGAGTGGCTCAGGGGATCAGCCCCAGCATTTT.

This clone was recorded a few times. The chain links TRBV25-1 to TRBJ2-1; perhaps TRBD2 as D (6 bases). CDR3 size: 13 residues. Trimming shortened V by 6 bases and J by 10 bases, and 16 bases separated the two germline ends. Germline V gives CDR1 MGHDK, CDR2 SYGVNS. CDR3 nucleotides: TGTGCCAGCAGGAAACCGGGACTTTCGGAGCAGTTCTTC. Translated, it gives CASRKPGLSEQFF.

This clone was detected only a few times. CDR3 loop: CASTPLGVAFF. In DNA, the CDR3 is TGTGCCAGCACCCCACTAGGAGTAGCTTTCTTT. The chain is built from TRBV11-2 and TRBJ1-1; no clear D gene. This CDR3 spans 11 amino acids. Germline V gene data show CDR1 as SGHAT and CDR2 as FQNNGV. The V end was cut by 7 bases, the J end by 10 bases, with 13 bases between.

The V call is TRBV27, the J call TRBJ1-1; TRBD1 matches at 7 bases. V trimming: 2 bases; J trimming: 6 bases; junction bases outside the gene matches: 3. This CDR3 contains 13 residues. Germline assignment: CDR1 MNHEY and CDR2 SMNVEV (reference sequence). This chain's CDR3 is CASSLKGAAEAFF. Written as DNA, the CDR3 is TGTGCCAGCAGTTTAAAGGGGGCGGCTGAAGCTTTCTTT.

The chain combines TRBV11-1 with TRBJ2-3, with a possible D match to TRBD1 (5 bases). CDR3 length equals 12 residues. V was clipped by 1 base and J by 10 bases, with 9 bases between them. Germline CDR1 and CDR2: SGHAT and FQDESV (reference sequence). The CDR3 sequence is CASSLDRQAQYF. The CDR3 nucleotides read TGTGCCAGCAGCTTAGACAGGCAGGCGCAGTATTTT.

This clone was seen a few times. At one end the junction does not follow the germline gene, possibly because of a read error. The chain employs TRBV7-9 and TRBJ1-6; 8 nucleotides match TRBD1. This CDR3 has 15 amino acids. Germline V gene sequence: CDR1 SEHNR, CDR2 FQNEAQ (reference sequence). CDR3 protein: CSSNASGGEERPLHF. The CDR3 DNA sequence: TGTTCCAGCAACGCCTCAGGGGGCGAGGAGCGGCCCCTCCACTTT. The full variable domain, in which reference TRBV7-9 and TRBJ1-6 provide the parts outside the CDR3, is DTGVSQNPRHKITKRGQNVTFRCDPISEHNRLYWYRQTLGQGPEFLTYFQNEAQLEKSRLLSDRFSAERPKGSFSTLEIQRTEQGDSAMYLCSSNASGGEERPLHFGNGTRLTVT.

The V call is TRBV15, the J call TRBJ1-2, with no clear D. Germline V CDR1 and CDR2: LNHNV, YYDKDF (reference sequence). CDR3 length: 15 residues. Deletions cut 0 bases from V and 8 bases from J, with 16 bases between. CDR3 loop: CATSRDKGSRGGYTF. DNA for the CDR3: TGTGCCACCAGCAGAGATAAAGGGAGCCGAGGGGGCTACACCTTC.

Details on this clone: In the same sample, other DNA sequences code for this CDR3. The chain links TRBV9 to TRBJ1-3; 9 bases are shared with TRBD1. CDR1 is SGDLS, CDR2 YYNGEE, per germline. The V segment lost 0 bases and the J segment 4 bases; nucleotides outside the gene matches: 5. CDR3 length: 16 amino acids. In nucleotides, the CDR3 is TGTGCCAGCAGCGTAGGGACAGGGGAAGCGGGAAACACCATATATTTT. This translates into CASSVGTGEAGNTIYF.

The chain links TRBV10-3 to TRBJ1-1; tentative D call: TRBD1 (6 bases). The germline gives CDR1 ENHRY, CDR2 SYGVKD. This CDR3 contains 13 residues. V shed 6 bases and J shed 5 bases, with 13 bases lying between them. The CDR3 DNA is TGTGCCATCAGGAAAAATCAGGGGACTGAAGCTTTCTTT. Its protein product is CAIRKNQGTEAFF.